Presented here are 6 T cell receptor beta chains from one specimen sequenced in a study of T cells in localized non-small cell lung cancer. Some clones are missing from TCRdb's copy, which holds only in-frame ones; the method was immunoSEQ multiplex PCR. The sample records approximately 33,000 clones, about 92% being singletons. Sequenced here: peripheral blood, sampled before any cancer treatment. The receptors come from an older female donor with stage I lung adenocarcinoma.

This clone showed up just once. The gene calls are TRBV29-1 and TRBJ2-3; maybe TRBD2 (7 bases). This CDR3 is 16 amino acids long. Germline-derived CDR1 and CDR2 are SQVTM and ANQGSEA. V was clipped by 4 bases and J by 1 base, with 18 bases between them. Here the CDR3 DNA reads TGCAGCGTTGGGGTAGGGAAAGGGGGGGGCACAGATACGCAGTATTTT. Amino acid sequence: CSVGVGKGGGTDTQYF.

The chain couples TRBV7-8 to TRBJ1-1, with 7 bases fitting TRBD1. Germline V gene lookup returns CDR1 SGHVS and CDR2 FQNEAQ. This CDR3 contains 14 residues. V dropped 5 bases and J dropped 6; count of bases not matched to a gene: 9. This CDR3 reads CASSGKGASAEAFF. CDR3 nucleotide sequence: TGTGCCAGCAGCGGGAAGGGGGCATCCGCTGAAGCTTTCTTT.

The rearrangement links TRBV4-2 to TRBJ2-3, with D unclear. Trimming cost V 0 bases and J 3 bases, with 13 bases left between them. The CDR3 runs 16 residues. Germline V gives CDR1 LGHNA, CDR2 YNFKEQ. The CDR3 is CASSQDGLFGTDTQYF. In DNA form, the CDR3 reads TGTGCCAGCAGCCAAGATGGGCTCTTTGGGACAGATACGCAGTATTTT.

The chain combines TRBV11-1 with TRBJ1-5, with 10 nucleotides matching TRBD1. Germline-derived CDR1 and CDR2 are SGHAT and FQDESV (reference sequence). The CDR3 consists of 15 residues. V lost 3 bases to trimming and J lost 4 bases; unmatched junction nucleotides: 3. CDR3 loop: CASSLGDRGNQPQHF. DNA of the CDR3: TGTGCCAGCAGCTTGGGGGACAGGGGTAATCAGCCCCAGCATTTT.

This clone has only one observation. The gene calls are TRBV6-5 and TRBJ1-1; the D is unclear. V was pared by 10 bases and J by 4 bases, with 22 bases between. This CDR3 is 15 amino acids long. Per the germline V gene, CDR1 is MNHEY and CDR2 is SVGAGI. CDR3: CATGPSRMKGTEAFF. The DNA for the CDR3 is TGTGCCACCGGGCCAAGTAGGATGAAGGGCACTGAAGCTTTCTTT.

A note on this clone: At one end the junction does not follow the germline gene, possibly because of a read error. This chain joins TRBV5-5 and TRBJ1-6; TRBD1 is a possible D gene (6 bases). Germline V gene lookup returns CDR1 SGHKS and CDR2 YYEKEE (reference sequence). There are 15 residues in the CDR3. CDR3: CASSFGQNRAPEARF. CDR3 nucleotides: TGTGCCAGCAGCTTTGGGCAGAACAGGGCCCCCGAGGCTCGCTTT.